These 24 T cell receptor beta chains share one sample of origin, sequenced in a study of T cells in Graves' hyperthyroidism and ophthalmopathy. RNA transcripts gave rise to amplified TCR beta CDR3 regions. HTBI primers were used for first-round RT-PCR of the TCR CDR3. MiXCR, applied by TCRdb to the multiplex PCR reads, yields one record per CDR3 protein. This sample has hundreds of thousands of distinct CDR3 sequences, with just over 45% found just once. Sequenced sample: peripheral blood or thyroid tissue (not recorded which). The receptors were gathered from a woman under 30 with Graves' hyperthyroidism.

The chain joins TRBV4-1 to TRBJ1-2; 9 nucleotides align to TRBD1. V shed 3 bases, J shed 6 bases, and the junction held 8 bases outside the gene matches. The germline V gene has CDR1 MGHRA and CDR2 YSYEKL. The CDR3 consists of 15 residues. Here the CDR3 reads CASSHSRTGEDGYTF. The CDR3 nucleotides are TGCGCCAGCAGCCATTCTAGGACAGGGGAGGATGGCTACACCTTC.

This chain's CDR3 is CASSPQGYSYGYTF. The CDR3 nucleotides are TGTGCCAGCAGCCCACAGGGGTATAGCTATGGCTACACCTTC. V usage is TRBV7-8 and J usage is TRBJ1-2, with 7 bases identical to TRBD1. CDR3 length: 14 residues. The trim removed 5 bases at V and 4 bases at J, leaving 7 bases unmatched. CDR1 is SGHVS, CDR2 FQNEAQ, per germline. The full variable domain, in which reference TRBV7-8 and TRBJ1-2 provide the parts outside the CDR3, is GAGVSQSPRYKVAKRGQDVALRCDPISGHVSLFWYQQALGQGPEFLTYFQNEAQLDKSGLPSDRFFAERPEGSVSTLKIQRTQQEDSAVYLCASSPQGYSYGYTFGSGTRLTVV.

A few counts support this clonotype. The chain employs TRBV24-1 and TRBJ1-2, with a tentative D call TRBD1 (5 bases). Germline-derived CDR1 and CDR2 are KGHDR and SFDVKD. V was trimmed by 8 bases and J by 6 bases, leaving 21 bases between them. The CDR3 sequence is 15 residues long. CDR3 amino acids: CATTNRDPPYNGYTF. For the CDR3, the DNA is TGTGCCACCACCAACCGGGACCCACCTTATAATGGCTACACCTTC.

Only one count was recorded for this clonotype. The V and J genes are TRBV6-5 and TRBJ2-5; D not certain. The CDR3 extends over 11 amino acids. CDR1 MNHEY and CDR2 SVGAGI come from the germline V gene. Trimming cost V 5 bases and J 7 bases, with 8 bases left between them. CDR3 nucleotides: TGTGCCAGCAGTACCAAGCGGACCCAGTACTTC. Translating gives CASSTKRTQYF.

The genes are TRBV7-6 and TRBJ2-7; D uncertain. From germline, CDR1 is SGHVS and CDR2 FNYEAQ. V was pared by 5 bases and J by 2 bases, with 19 bases between. This CDR3 is 16 amino acids long. CDR3 sequence reads: CASSQQSSLAPYEQYF. The DNA of the CDR3 is TGTGCCAGCAGCCAACAAAGTAGTTTGGCACCCTACGAGCAGTACTTC.

The sample holds a few counts of this clonotype. The V and J genes are TRBV19 and TRBJ1-3; TRBD1 is a possible D gene (5 bases). V lost 3 bases and J lost 2, with 8 bases in between. The germline V gene encodes CDR1 LNHDA and CDR2 SQIVND (reference sequence). CDR3 length: 14 amino acids. This chain's CDR3 is CASSIPGPGNTIYF. The CDR3 nucleotides are TGTGCCAGTAGTATCCCGGGACCTGGAAACACCATATATTTT.

The V gene is TRBV2, the J gene TRBJ2-2; TRBD2 agrees at 12 bases. This CDR3 is 15 amino acids long. V was clipped by 6 bases and J by 5 bases; unmatched bases: 4. Germline values: CDR1 SNHLY, CDR2 FYNNEI. CDR3 region: CASSSLAGGTGELFF. The CDR3 DNA reads as TGTGCCAGCAGCAGCCTAGCGGGAGGGACCGGGGAGCTGTTTTTT.

The chain uses TRBV10-3 and TRBJ1-1; possibly TRBD1 for D (5 bases). Trimming took off 10 bases at V and 3 bases at J, with 18 bases between the two ends. The CDR3 has 14 residues. From germline, CDR1 is ENHRY and CDR2 SYGVKD. The CDR3 DNA reads as TGTGCCACGGCCGAGGTGCGGGGGGACACTGAAGCTTTCTTT. This gives the protein CATAEVRGDTEAFF.

The chain couples TRBV10-3 to TRBJ2-5; TRBD2 matches at 8 bases. This CDR3 has 13 residues. The germline CDR1 and CDR2 sequences are ENHRY and SYGVKD. Losses at the gene ends were 3 bases for V and 5 bases for J; bases not matched to a gene: 2. DNA for the CDR3: TGTGCCATCAGTGAACAGCGGGGGGAGACCCAGTACTTC. Its translation is CAISEQRGETQYF.

The chain carries TRBV11-2 and TRBJ1-1; tentative D call: TRBD1 (5 bases). Trimming stripped 7 bases from V and 6 bases from J, with 15 bases between. The CDR3 sequence is 13 residues long. From germline, CDR1 is SGHAT and CDR2 FQNNGV. CDR3 sequence (DNA): TGTGCCAGCACGGATCGGGGGTGGCCTGAAGCTTTCTTT. This codes for CASTDRGWPEAFF.

CDR3 sequence reads: CASSEGNGGEDEKLFF. Here the CDR3 DNA reads TGTGCCAGCAGTGAAGGGAACGGAGGAGAGGATGAAAAACTGTTTTTT. V usage is TRBV2 and J usage is TRBJ1-4; D call uncertain. CDR3 length equals 16 residues. V lost 1 base and J lost 6, with 15 bases in between. Per germline, CDR1 SNHLY and CDR2 FYNNEI.

V gene TRBV29-1 combines with J gene TRBJ2-2; 10 bases fit TRBD1. Germline loops: CDR1 SQVTM, CDR2 ANQGSEA. Germline trimming cut 1 base from V and 5 bases from J; bases unmatched to any gene: 7. The CDR3 sequence is 16 residues long. In nucleotides, the CDR3 is TGCAGCGTTGAAGGACCGGGACAGGGGTCGACCGGGGAGCTGTTTTTT. Translating gives CSVEGPGQGSTGELFF.

At least ten counts were recorded for this clonotype. This chain uses TRBV29-1 with TRBJ2-5; possibly TRBD1 or TRBD2 for D (7 bases each). Trimming pared 3 bases from V and 2 bases from J, leaving 13 bases between. CDR1 and CDR2 (germline): SQVTM, ANQGSEA. The CDR3 runs 14 residues. Written as DNA, the CDR3 is TGCAGCGTTGACAGGGGGGGGATACAAGAGACCCAGTACTTC. This encodes CSVDRGGIQETQYF.

The rearrangement joins TRBV5-1 to TRBJ1-2, with D possibly being TRBD1 (6 bases). CDR1 and CDR2 from the germline V gene are SGHRS and YFSETQ. This CDR3 is built from 13 residues. V lost 7 bases and J 7 bases, leaving 17 bases between the germline ends. CDR3: CASGAVAGAGYTF. CDR3 DNA sequence: TGCGCCAGCGGCGCGGTGGCAGGGGCTGGCTACACCTTC.

This chain joins TRBV7-2 and TRBJ1-6; D might be TRBD1 (6 bases). The CDR3 spans 14 residues. Trimming left V 2 bases short and J 9 bases short, with 11 bases between. Germline lookup yields CDR1 SGHTA and CDR2 FQGNSA. CDR3: CASSLYSGASPLHF. CDR3 DNA: TGTGCCAGCAGCTTATATTCGGGGGCTTCACCCCTCCACTTT.

This clonotype was observed at least ten times. The chain joins TRBV5-1 to TRBJ2-6; D is unresolved. Trimming stripped 7 bases from V and 2 bases from J, with 13 bases between. Germline V gives CDR1 SGHRS, CDR2 YFSETQ. There are 15 residues in the CDR3. The CDR3 DNA is TGCGCCAGCGGTCCCCGAAAGACTGGGGCCAACGTCCTGACTTTC. It codes for CASGPRKTGANVLTF.

In the case of this clonotype: Sequence at one end of the junction differs from germline and may be a read error. V gene TRBV10-3 combines with J gene TRBJ1-4; D remains ambiguous. The CDR3 contains 15 residues. Germline V gene data show CDR1 as ENHRY and CDR2 as SYGVKD. CDR3 nucleotide sequence: TGTGCCAGCAGTGAGTCAAGCGGGATAGGAGGAAAACTGTTTTTT. Translating it yields CASSESSGIGGKLFF.

This chain joins TRBV2 and TRBJ1-3; D remains ambiguous. CDR1 is SNHLY and CDR2 is FYNNEI in the germline V gene. The CDR3 is 13 residues long. V was clipped by 1 base and J by 5 bases, with 6 bases between them. CDR3 in amino acids: CASSEEPRNTIYF. The CDR3 nucleotides read TGTGCCAGCAGTGAAGAGCCTAGAAACACCATATATTTT.

A few counts support this clonotype. The gene calls are TRBV6-5 and TRBJ1-2, with D uncertain. Germline lookup yields CDR1 MNHEY and CDR2 SVGAGI. The CDR3 is made up of 14 amino acids. The V end was cut by 3 bases, the J end by 4 bases, with 12 bases between. The CDR3 spells CASSYRPDGYGYTF. The CDR3, as DNA: TGTGCCAGCAGTTATCGTCCGGACGGCTATGGCTACACCTTC.

The genes are TRBV7-9 and TRBJ1-1; D possibly corresponds to TRBD1 (5 bases). The CDR3 loop spans 14 amino acids. Germline assignment: CDR1 SEHNR and CDR2 FQNEAQ (reference sequence). V was shortened by 5 bases and J by 1 base, with 11 bases between the two germline ends. CDR3: CASSLFGGNTEAFF. The CDR3 bases are TGTGCCAGCAGCCTCTTTGGGGGGAACACTGAAGCTTTCTTT.

In regard to this clonotype: The germline gene is not matched at one end of the junction; a read error may be the cause. The genes are TRBV5-1 and TRBJ1-2; D gene ambiguous. The CDR3 loop spans 14 amino acids. Germline V gives CDR1 SGHRS, CDR2 YFSETQ. CDR3 region: CASSLDGGNYDYTF. DNA of the CDR3: TGCGCCAGCAGCTTGGACGGCGGCAACTATGACTACACCTTC.

The sample holds a few counts of this clonotype. V gene TRBV6-1 combines with J gene TRBJ1-2; TRBD1 aligns across 8 bases. The CDR3 runs to 13 residues. V lost 5 bases, J lost 7 bases, and 6 bases stayed unmatched. Germline V lookup: CDR1 MNHNS, CDR2 SASEGT. Written as DNA, the CDR3 is TGTGCCAGCAGTTACTCAGGGGGCCGTGGCTACACCTTC. Encoded protein: CASSYSGGRGYTF.

This sequence joins TRBV9 and TRBJ1-6; 9 bases align to TRBD1. CDR3 length: 18 residues. Germline CDR1 reads SGDLS; CDR2 reads YYNGEE. J lost 7 bases, V lost 3 bases, and 14 bases had no gene match. The CDR3 DNA reads TGTGCCAGCAGCGACGGGACAGGGACAGCGTGGTGGAATTCACCCCTCCACTTT. Its protein is CASSDGTGTAWWNSPLHF.

The sample holds many counts of this clonotype. V gene TRBV7-8 combines with J gene TRBJ1-6; D is ambiguous. Trimming removed 8 bases at V and 8 bases at J, with 7 bases between. The CDR3 sequence is 11 residues long. Germline lookup yields CDR1 SGHVS and CDR2 FQNEAQ. The CDR3 DNA sequence: TGTGCCAGCGCGAGGGATTCACCCCTCCACTTT. This translates into CASARDSPLHF.